The 5 T cell receptor beta chains listed next were all sequenced from one sample in a study of regulatory T cells in long-lasting Graves disease. Indicated time point: newly diagnosed GD, antithyroid drugs for less than 3 months. Extracted PBMC RNA gave rise to the TCR library. CDR3 regions were amplified by Arm-PCR using iRepertoire HTBI primers to build TCR beta libraries. TCRdb itself ran the multiplex PCR reads through MiXCR, one entry per CDR3 protein. The table has some 230,000 distinct CDR3 sequences, around 18% seen once. Sequenced material: peripheral blood mononuclear cells (PBMCs), taken at new diagnosis, from a patient treated with antithyroid drugs. All receptors come from a female donor with Graves disease.

The V and J genes are TRBV29-1 and TRBJ2-1; the D call may be TRBD1 or TRBD2 (5 bases each). From germline, CDR1 is SQVTM and CDR2 ANQGSEA. The CDR3 runs 13 residues. The V end was cut by 5 bases, the J end by 8 bases, with 16 bases between. Here the CDR3 reads CSVTGHQGDEQFF. The CDR3 DNA reads as TGCAGCGTTACAGGACATCAGGGAGATGAGCAGTTCTTC.

This clonotype was counted at least ten times. The chain carries TRBV3-1 and TRBJ2-7; TRBD1 might be the D (5 bases). The CDR3 runs to 13 residues. Per germline, CDR1 LGHDT and CDR2 YNNKEL (reference sequence). Trimming shortened V by 3 bases and J by 4 bases, and 10 bases separated the two germline ends. CDR3 nucleotide sequence: TGTGCCAGCAGCCATGACCAGGGATACGAGCAGTACTTC. Its translation is CASSHDQGYEQYF.

There are many counts of this clonotype. V usage is TRBV29-1 and J usage is TRBJ2-5; TRBD2 agrees at 7 bases. Germline CDR1 reads SQVTM; CDR2 reads ANQGSEA. Unmatched junction bases numbered 10, after V lost 7 bases and J lost 2 bases. The CDR3 covers 14 residues. The CDR3 protein is CSGGIWEGQETQYF. In nucleotides, the CDR3 is TGCAGCGGGGGTATCTGGGAGGGACAAGAGACCCAGTACTTC.

This clonotype was detected ten times or more. V and J are TRBV29-1 and TRBJ2-7; the match to TRBD1 covers 10 bases. Germline loops: CDR1 SQVTM, CDR2 ANQGSEA. V trimming: 3 bases; J trimming: 5 bases; junction bases outside the gene matches: 7. This CDR3 region has 14 residues. CDR3 coding DNA: TGCAGCGTTGATAAGGGGACAGGGGTTGACGAGCAGTACTTC. Translated, it gives CSVDKGTGVDEQYF.

This clonotype was seen repeatedly, ten times or more. This chain links TRBV30 with TRBJ2-5, with unresolved D. Per the germline V gene, CDR1 is GTSNPN and CDR2 is SVGIG (reference sequence). The V and J ends lost 2 bases and 7 bases respectively, with 11 bases between them. The CDR3 runs 12 residues. The CDR3 DNA reads TGTGCCTGGAGTCACAGTGGCGGGACCCAGTACTTC. Translated, it gives CAWSHSGGTQYF.